The next 3 T cell receptor beta chains were all read from a single sample in a study of blood T cell repertoires in COVID-19. Repertoires were generated with immunoSEQ multiplex PCR, while TCRdb's copy carries only in-frame clones and drops some. The profile shows some 240,000 clones, around 80% of them singletons. The specimen sequenced was peripheral blood. All receptors derive from a woman in her 40s who had recovered from COVID-19.

The chain links TRBV12-1 to TRBJ2-3; TRBD2 is the table's D call, not checked against the DNA. TRBV12-1 is shown as a pseudogene. CDR3 size: 17 residues. CDR3 sequence (DNA): TGTGCCAGCAGCAAGGGACTAGCGGGGGCGACCACAGATACGCAGTATTTT. Translation gives CASSKGLAGATTDTQYF.

J is TRBJ1-2 and V is TRBV19, with D possibly matching TRBD1 (5 bases). This CDR3 comprises 14 residues. The germline CDR1 and CDR2 sequences are LNHDA and SQIVND (reference sequence). Between the trimmed V and J ends, which lost 3 bases and 3 bases, there was a span of 11 bases. The CDR3 loop is CASSILGGDYGYTF. In DNA form, the CDR3 reads TGTGCCAGTAGTATCCTGGGGGGTGACTATGGCTACACCTTC.

This chain uses TRBV2 with TRBJ2-6; D unclear. Trimming cost V 7 bases and J 0 bases, with 4 bases left between them. Germline V CDR1 and CDR2: SNHLY, FYNNEI. The CDR3 loop spans 13 amino acids. CDR3 region: CASTLSGANVLTF. In DNA form, the CDR3 reads TGTGCCAGCACACTCTCTGGGGCCAACGTCCTGACTTTC.